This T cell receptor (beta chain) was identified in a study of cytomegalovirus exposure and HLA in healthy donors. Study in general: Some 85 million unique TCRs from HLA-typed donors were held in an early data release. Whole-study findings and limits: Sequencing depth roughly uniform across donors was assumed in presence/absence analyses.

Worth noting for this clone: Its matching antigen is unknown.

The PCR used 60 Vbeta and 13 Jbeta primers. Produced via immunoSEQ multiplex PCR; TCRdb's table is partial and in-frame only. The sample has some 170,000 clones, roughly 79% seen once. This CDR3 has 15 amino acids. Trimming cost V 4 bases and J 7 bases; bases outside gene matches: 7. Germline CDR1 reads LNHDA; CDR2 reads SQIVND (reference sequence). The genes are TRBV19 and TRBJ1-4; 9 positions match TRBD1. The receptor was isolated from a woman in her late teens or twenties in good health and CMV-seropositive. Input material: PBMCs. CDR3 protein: CASSKNRGRGEKLFF. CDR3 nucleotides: TGTGCCAGTAGTAAGAACAGGGGGCGCGGTGAAAAACTGTTTTTT.